This T cell receptor (beta chain) was retrieved from a study of beta chain features in type 1 diabetes. For this clone: Its target is not known. This specimen includes other DNA sequences encoding the same CDR3.

Notes on the study in general: Patients with Type 1 diabetes showed moderately but significantly shorter TCRB CDR3s in all four CD4+ subsets.

Germline-derived CDR1 and CDR2 are MGHRA and YSYEKL. There are 14 residues in the CDR3. V lost 3 bases to trimming and J lost 0 bases, with 9 bases between them. Every isolated RNA sample was fully reverse transcribed, so sequencing captured expressed TCRB transcripts. The method was immunoSEQ multiplex PCR; TCRdb's version includes in-frame clones alone and lacks a portion of them. This table holds a few hundred thousand clones, roughly 17% found once. This TCR derives from a man aged 25-45 years with type 1 diabetes. Sequencing used naive CD4+ T cells from blood. V gene TRBV4-1 combines with J gene TRBJ2-7, with D possibly being TRBD2 (5 bases). The CDR3 spells CASSQVGSSYEQYF. The CDR3 DNA follows: TGCGCCAGCAGCCAGGTGGGGAGCTCCTACGAGCAGTACTTC.